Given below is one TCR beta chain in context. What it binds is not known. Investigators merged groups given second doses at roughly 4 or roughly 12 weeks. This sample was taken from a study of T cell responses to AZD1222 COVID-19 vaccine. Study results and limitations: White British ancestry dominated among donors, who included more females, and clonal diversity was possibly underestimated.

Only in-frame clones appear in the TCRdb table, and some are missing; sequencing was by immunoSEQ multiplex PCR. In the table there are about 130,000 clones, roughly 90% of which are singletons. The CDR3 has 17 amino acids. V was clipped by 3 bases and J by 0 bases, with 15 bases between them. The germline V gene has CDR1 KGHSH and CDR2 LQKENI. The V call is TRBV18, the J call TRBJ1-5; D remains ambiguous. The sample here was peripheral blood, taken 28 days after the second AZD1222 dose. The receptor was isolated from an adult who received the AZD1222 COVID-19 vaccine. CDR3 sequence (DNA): TGTGCCAGCTCACCTATCGGGCCTATGCTTAGCAATCAGCCCCAGCATTTT. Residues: CASSPIGPMLSNQPQHF.